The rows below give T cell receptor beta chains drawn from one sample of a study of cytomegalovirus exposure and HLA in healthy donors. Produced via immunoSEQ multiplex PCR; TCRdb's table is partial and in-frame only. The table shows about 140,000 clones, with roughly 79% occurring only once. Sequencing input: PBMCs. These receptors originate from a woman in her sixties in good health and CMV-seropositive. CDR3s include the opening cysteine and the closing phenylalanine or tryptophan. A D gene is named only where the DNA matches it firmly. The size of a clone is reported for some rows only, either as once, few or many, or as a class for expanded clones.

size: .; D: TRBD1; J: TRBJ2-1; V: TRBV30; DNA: TGTGCCTATGAGACAGGGGGCGCGAACAATGAGCAGTTCTTC; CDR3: CAYETGGANNEQFF
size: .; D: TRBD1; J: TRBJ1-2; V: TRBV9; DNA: TGTGCCAGCAGCGTATCCTACCCGGGACAGGGGATCTCGAACTATGGCTACACCTTC; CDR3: CASSVSYPGQGISNYGYTF
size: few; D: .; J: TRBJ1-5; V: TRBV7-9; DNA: TGTGCCAGCAGCTTTGCAGGGGACAATCAGCCCCAGCATTTT; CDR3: CASSFAGDNQPQHF
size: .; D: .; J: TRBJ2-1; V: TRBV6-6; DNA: TGTGCCAGCAGTTTCTTAGGGGGCTCCTACAATGAGCAGTTCTTC; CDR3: CASSFLGGSYNEQFF
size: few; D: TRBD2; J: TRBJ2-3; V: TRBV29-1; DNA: TGCAGTGAGCGGGGGGTCACAGATACGCAGTATTTT; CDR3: CSERGVTDTQYF
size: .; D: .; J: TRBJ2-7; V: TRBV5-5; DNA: TGTGCCAGCAGCTACAACCCAAGGGAGTCCTACGAGCAGTACTTC; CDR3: CASSYNPRESYEQYF
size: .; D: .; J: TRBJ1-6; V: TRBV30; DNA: TGTGCCTGGAGTGACGCTGTTAGGCACAGTAATTCACCCCTCCACTTT; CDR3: CAWSDAVRHSNSPLHF
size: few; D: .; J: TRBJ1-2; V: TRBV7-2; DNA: TGTGCCAGCAGCTTAGCACCAAACAGGGTTGGCTATGGCTACACCTTC; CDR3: CASSLAPNRVGYGYTF
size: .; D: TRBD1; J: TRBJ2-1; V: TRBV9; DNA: TGTGCCAGCAGCGCCCGGACAGGGACAACCTACAATGAGCAGTTCTTC; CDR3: CASSARTGTTYNEQFF
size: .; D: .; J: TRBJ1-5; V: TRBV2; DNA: TGTGCCAGCACAGGGTCAAGCAATCAGCCCCAGCATTTT; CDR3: CASTGSSNQPQHF
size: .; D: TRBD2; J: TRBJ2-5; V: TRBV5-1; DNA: TGCGCCAGCAGCCTCCGGACTAGCGGGAGGGTGGGCCAAGAGACCCAGTACTTC; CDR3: CASSLRTSGRVGQETQYF
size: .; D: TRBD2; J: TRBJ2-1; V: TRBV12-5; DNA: TGTGCTAGTGGTTCCGGGACTACATACAATGAGCAGTTCTTC; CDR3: CASGSGTTYNEQFF
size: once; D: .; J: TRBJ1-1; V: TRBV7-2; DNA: TGTGCCAGCACCGCGGCGGGGGTGAACACTGAAGCTTTCTTT; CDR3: CASTAAGVNTEAFF
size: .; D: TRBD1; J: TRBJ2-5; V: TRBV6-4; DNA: TGTGCCAGCAGAGCGGACAGGGTGGGAGAGACCCAGTACTTC; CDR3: CASRADRVGETQYF
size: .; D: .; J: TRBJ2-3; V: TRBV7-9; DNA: TGTGCCAGCAGCCCTCGGCGCGGCAGCACAGATACGCAGTATTTT; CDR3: CASSPRRGSTDTQYF
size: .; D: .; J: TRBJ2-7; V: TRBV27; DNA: TGTGCCAGCAGTTTACGGCCGGACTTCACCTACGAGCAGTACTTC; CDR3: CASSLRPDFTYEQYF
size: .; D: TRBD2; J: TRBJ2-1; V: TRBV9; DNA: TGTGCCAGCAGCGTCCCCCTAGCGGGAAGGAATGAGCAGTTCTTC; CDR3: CASSVPLAGRNEQFF
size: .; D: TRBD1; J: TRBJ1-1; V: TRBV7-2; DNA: TGTGCCAGCATCCCGACAGGGTCAACTGAAGCTTTCTTT; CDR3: CASIPTGSTEAFF
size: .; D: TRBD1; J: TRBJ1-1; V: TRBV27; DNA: TGTGCCAGCAGTGGGACAGGGTACACTGAAGCTTTCTTT; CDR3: CASSGTGYTEAFF
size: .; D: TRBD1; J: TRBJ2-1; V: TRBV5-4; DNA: TGTGCCAGCAGCCGACAGGGGCCGGCCTACAATGAGCAGTTCTTC; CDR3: CASSRQGPAYNEQFF
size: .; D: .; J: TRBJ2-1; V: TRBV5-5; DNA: TGTGCCAGCAGCCTGGCCCTATACTCCTACAATGAGCAGTTCTTC; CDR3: CASSLALYSYNEQFF
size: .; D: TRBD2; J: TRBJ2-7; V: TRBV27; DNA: TGTGCCAGCAGTTTATCGGCTAGCGGGCTCTACGAGCAGTACTTC; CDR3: CASSLSASGLYEQYF
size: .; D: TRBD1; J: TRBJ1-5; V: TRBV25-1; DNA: TGTGCCAGCAGAGGACAGGGCGAGAATCGGCCCCAGCATTTT; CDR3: CASRGQGENRPQHF
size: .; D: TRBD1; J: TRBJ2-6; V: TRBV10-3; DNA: TGTGCCATCAGTCAAACAGGGGGAATGCCTGGGGCCAACGTCCTGACTTTC; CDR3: CAISQTGGMPGANVLTF
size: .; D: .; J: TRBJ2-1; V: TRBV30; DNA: TGTGCCTCGAGCGGAGTCTACAATGAGCAGTTCTTC; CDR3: CASSGVYNEQFF
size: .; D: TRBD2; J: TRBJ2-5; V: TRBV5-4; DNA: TGTGCCAGCAGCTTATCTAGCGGGAGGGCCCCAGGGACCCAGTACTTC; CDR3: CASSLSSGRAPGTQYF
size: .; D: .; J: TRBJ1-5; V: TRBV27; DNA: TGTGCCAGCAGCACAAGTTATAGCAATCAGCCCCAGCATTTT; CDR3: CASSTSYSNQPQHF
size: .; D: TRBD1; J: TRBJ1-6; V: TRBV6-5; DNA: TGTGCCAGCAGTGGCGGGACAGGGAGGTCACCCCTCCACTTT; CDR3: CASSGGTGRSPLHF
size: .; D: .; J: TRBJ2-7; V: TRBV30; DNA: TGTGCTGGAAGACAGGCCTACGAGCAGTACTTC; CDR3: CAGRQAYEQYF
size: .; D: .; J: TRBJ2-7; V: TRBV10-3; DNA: TGTGCCATCAGTGAGGCGGGACCTTCCTACGAGCAGTACTTC; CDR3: CAISEAGPSYEQYF
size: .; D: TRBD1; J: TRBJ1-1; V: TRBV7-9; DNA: TGTGCCAGCAGACAGGGGATTGAAGCTTTCTTT; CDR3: CASRQGIEAFF
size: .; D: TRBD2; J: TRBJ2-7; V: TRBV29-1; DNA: TGCAGCGTTGAAGATCGGGGAGGGCGGGAGCAGTACTTC; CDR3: CSVEDRGGREQYF